The sequence of this TCR beta chain was determined in a study of T cell responses to AZD1222 COVID-19 vaccine. A note on this clone: Its antigen remains unidentified.

Libraries were prepared by immunoSEQ multiplex PCR; TCRdb keeps only in-frame clonotypes and omits some of them. The data show around 110,000 clones, 80% to 90% seen once. The CDR3 has 16 amino acids. CDR1 and CDR2 (germline): MDHEN, SYDVKM. After removal of 7 bases from V and 5 bases from J, the junction contained 17 bases not matched to a gene. Study findings and constraints: Donor demographics were predominantly white British with a female majority; clonal diversity may be underestimated.

This sequence joins TRBV28 and TRBJ2-7, with 7 nucleotides matching TRBD2. This specimen was peripheral blood, taken on day 0 of MenACWY control vaccination. This TCR derives from an adult in good health. The CDR3 DNA reads as TGTGCCAGCACAGCGACGGGGGGTTCCACTCTCCACGAGCAGTACTTC. This sequence encodes CASTATGGSTLHEQYF. Full variable domain (rest looked up from reference TRBV28 and TRBJ2-7): DVKVTQSSRYLVKRTGEKVFLECVQDMDHENMFWYRQDPGLGLRLIYFSYDVKMKEKGDIPEGYSVSREKKERFSLILESASTNQTSMYLCASTATGGSTLHEQYFGPGTRLTVT.